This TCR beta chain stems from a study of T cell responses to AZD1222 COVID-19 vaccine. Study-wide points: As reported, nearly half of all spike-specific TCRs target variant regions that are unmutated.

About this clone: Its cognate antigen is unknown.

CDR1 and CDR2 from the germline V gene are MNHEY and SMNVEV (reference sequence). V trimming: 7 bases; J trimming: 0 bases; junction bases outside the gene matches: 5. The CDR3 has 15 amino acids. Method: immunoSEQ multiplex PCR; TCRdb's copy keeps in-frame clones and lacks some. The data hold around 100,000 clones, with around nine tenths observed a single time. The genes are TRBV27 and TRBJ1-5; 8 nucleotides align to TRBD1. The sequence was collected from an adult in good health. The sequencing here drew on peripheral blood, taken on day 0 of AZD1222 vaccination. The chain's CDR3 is CASNAGTGSNQPQHF. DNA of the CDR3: TGTGCCAGCAACGCCGGGACAGGTAGCAATCAGCCCCAGCATTTT.